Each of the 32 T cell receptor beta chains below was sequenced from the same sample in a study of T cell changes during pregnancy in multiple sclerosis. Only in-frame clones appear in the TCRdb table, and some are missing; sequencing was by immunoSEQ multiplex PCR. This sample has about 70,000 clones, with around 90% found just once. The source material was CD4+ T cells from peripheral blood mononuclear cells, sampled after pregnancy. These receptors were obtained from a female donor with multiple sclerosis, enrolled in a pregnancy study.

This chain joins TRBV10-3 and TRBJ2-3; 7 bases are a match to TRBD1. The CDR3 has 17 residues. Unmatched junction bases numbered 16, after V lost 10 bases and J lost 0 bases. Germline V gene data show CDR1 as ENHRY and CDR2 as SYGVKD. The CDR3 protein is CASTRDRGSRSTDTQYF. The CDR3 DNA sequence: TGTGCCAGCACCCGGGACAGAGGGTCCCGAAGCACAGATACGCAGTATTTT.

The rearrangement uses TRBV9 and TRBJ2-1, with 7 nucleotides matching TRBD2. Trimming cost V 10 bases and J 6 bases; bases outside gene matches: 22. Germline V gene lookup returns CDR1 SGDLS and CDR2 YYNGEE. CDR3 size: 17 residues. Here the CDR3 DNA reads TGTGCCCCGGAAACCCAGCTTAGTGATTTAGCGGGCAATGAGCAGTTCTTC. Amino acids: CAPETQLSDLAGNEQFF.

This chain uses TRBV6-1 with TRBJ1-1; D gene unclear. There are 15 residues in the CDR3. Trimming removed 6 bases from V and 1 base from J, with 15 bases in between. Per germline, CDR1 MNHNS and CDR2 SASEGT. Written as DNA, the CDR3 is TGTGCCAGCAGCGTGGAGAAGGTTAGGAACACTGAAGCTTTCTTT. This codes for CASSVEKVRNTEAFF.

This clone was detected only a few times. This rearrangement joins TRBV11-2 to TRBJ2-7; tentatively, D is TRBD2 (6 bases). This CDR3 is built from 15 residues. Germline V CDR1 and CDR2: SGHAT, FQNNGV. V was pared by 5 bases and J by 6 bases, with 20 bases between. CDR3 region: CASSTAWAPEGEQYF. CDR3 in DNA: TGTGCCAGCAGCACCGCGTGGGCTCCGGAGGGCGAGCAGTACTTC.

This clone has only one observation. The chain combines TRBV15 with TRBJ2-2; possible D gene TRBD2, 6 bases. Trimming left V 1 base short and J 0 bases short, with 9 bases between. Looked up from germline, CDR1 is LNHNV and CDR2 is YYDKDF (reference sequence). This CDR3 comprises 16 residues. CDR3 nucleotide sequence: TGTGCCACCAGCAGAGTCCCGGGGGCGAACACCGGGGAGCTGTTTTTT. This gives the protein CATSRVPGANTGELFF.

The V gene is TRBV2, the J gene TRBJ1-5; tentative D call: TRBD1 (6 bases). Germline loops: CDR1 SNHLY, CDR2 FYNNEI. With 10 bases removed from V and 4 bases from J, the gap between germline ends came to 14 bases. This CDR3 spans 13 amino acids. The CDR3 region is CANKQGLNQPQHF. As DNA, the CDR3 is TGTGCCAACAAACAGGGCTTGAATCAGCCCCAGCATTTT.

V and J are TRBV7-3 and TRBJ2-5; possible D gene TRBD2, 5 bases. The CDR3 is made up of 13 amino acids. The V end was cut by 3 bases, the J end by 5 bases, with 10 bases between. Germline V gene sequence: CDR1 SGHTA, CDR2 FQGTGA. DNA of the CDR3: TGTGCCAGCAGCTTGGGGAGTACGGAGACCCAGTACTTC. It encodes CASSLGSTETQYF.

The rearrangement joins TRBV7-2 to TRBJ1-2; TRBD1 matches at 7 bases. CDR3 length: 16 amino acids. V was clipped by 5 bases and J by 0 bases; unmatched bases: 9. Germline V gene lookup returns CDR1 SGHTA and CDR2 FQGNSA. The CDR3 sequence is CASSLVPGQPNYGYTF. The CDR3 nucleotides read TGTGCCAGCAGCCTAGTCCCGGGACAGCCTAACTATGGCTACACCTTC.

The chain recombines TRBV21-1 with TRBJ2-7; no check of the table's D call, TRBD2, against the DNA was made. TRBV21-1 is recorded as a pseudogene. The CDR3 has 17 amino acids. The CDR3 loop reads CASSKVGGTSGFYEQYF. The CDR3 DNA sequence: TGTGCCAGCAGCAAAGTGGGGGGGACTAGCGGGTTCTACGAGCAGTACTTC.

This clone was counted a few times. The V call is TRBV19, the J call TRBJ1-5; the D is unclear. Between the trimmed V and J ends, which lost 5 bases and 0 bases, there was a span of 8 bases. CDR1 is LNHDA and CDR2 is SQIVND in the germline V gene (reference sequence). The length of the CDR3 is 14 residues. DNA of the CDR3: TGTGCCAGTAGTGAGGTGGATAGCAATCAGCCCCAGCATTTT. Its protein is CASSEVDSNQPQHF.

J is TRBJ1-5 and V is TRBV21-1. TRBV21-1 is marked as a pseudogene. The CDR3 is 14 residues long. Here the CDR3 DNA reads TGTGCCAGCATTCAGGGAGGGAGCAATCAGCCCCAGCATTTT. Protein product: CASIQGGSNQPQHF.

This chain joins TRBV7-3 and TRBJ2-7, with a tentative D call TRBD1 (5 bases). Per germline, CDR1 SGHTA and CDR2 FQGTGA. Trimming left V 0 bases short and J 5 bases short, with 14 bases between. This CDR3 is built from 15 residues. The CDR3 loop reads CASSLTGDLGNEQYF. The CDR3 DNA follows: TGTGCCAGCAGCTTAACAGGGGATCTCGGTAACGAGCAGTACTTC.

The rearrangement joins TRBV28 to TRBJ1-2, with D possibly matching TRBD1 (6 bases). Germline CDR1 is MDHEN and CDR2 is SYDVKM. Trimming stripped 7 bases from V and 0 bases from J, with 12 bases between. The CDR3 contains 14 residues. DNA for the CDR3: TGTGCCAGCACTGAAACAGGGCCTAACTATGGCTACACCTTC. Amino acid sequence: CASTETGPNYGYTF.

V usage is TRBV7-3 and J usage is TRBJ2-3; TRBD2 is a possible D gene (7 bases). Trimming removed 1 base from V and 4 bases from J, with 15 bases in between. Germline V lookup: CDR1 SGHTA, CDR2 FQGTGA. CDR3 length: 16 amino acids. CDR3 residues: CASSLNAGASADTQYF. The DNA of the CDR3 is TGTGCCAGCAGCTTAAATGCGGGGGCGAGTGCAGATACGCAGTATTTT.

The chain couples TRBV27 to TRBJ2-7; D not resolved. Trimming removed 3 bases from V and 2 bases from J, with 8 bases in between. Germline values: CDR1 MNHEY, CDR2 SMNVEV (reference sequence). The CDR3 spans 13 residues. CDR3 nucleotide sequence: TGTGCCAGCAGTTTGGCCAGAACCTACGAGCAGTACTTC. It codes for CASSLARTYEQYF.

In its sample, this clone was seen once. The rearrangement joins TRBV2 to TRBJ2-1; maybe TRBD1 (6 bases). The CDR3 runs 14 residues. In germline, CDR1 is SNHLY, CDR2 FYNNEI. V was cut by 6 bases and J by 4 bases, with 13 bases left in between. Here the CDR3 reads CASRIGGRYNEQFF. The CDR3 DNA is TGTGCCAGCAGAATAGGGGGTCGGTACAATGAGCAGTTCTTC.

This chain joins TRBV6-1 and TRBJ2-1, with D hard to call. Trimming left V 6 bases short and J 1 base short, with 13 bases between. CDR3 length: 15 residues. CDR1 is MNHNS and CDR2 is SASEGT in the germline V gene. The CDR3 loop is CASSTLEVSYNEQFF. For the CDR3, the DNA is TGTGCCAGCAGCACCCTAGAGGTATCCTACAATGAGCAGTTCTTC.

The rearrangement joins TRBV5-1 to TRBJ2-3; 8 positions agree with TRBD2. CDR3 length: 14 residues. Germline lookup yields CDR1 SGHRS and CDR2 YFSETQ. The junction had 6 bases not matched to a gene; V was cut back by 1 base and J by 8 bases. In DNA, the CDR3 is TGCGCCAGCAGCTTGAGCTGGGCGGGGGGTACGCAGTATTTT. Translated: CASSLSWAGGTQYF.

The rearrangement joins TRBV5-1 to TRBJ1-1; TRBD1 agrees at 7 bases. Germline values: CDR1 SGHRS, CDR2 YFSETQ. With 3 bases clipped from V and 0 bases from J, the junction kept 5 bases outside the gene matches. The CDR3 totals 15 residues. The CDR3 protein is CASSSWTGMNTEAFF. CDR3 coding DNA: TGCGCCAGCAGCTCATGGACAGGCATGAACACTGAAGCTTTCTTT.

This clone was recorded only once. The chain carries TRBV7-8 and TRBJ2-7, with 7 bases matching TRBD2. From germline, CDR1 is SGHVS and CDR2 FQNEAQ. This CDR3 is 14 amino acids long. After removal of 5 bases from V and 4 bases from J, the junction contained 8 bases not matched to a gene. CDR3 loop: CASSLSGASYEQYF. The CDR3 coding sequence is TGTGCCAGCAGCCTCAGCGGGGCCTCATACGAGCAGTACTTC.

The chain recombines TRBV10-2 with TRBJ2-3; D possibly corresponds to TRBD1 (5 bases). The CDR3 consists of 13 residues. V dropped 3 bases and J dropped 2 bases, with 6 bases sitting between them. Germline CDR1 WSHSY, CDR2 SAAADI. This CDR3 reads CASSEGATDTQYF. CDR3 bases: TGCGCCAGCAGTGAAGGGGCCACAGATACGCAGTATTTT.

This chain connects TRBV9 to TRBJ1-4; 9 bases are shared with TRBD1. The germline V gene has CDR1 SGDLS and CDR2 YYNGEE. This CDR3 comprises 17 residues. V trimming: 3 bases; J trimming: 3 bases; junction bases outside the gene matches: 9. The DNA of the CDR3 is TGTGCCAGCAGCGCTCGACAGGGGGTAGGGCCTAATGAAAAACTGTTTTTT. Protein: CASSARQGVGPNEKLFF.

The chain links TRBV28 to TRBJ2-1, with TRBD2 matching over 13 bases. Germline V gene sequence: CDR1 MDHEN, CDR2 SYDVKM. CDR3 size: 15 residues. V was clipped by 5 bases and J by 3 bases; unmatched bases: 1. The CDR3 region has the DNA TGTGCCAGCAGTCGGACTAGCGGGAGCTACAATGAGCAGTTCTTC. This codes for CASSRTSGSYNEQFF. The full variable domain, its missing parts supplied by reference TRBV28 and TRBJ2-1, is DVKVTQSSRYLVKRTGEKVFLECVQDMDHENMFWYRQDPGLGLRLIYFSYDVKMKEKGDIPEGYSVSREKKERFSLILESASTNQTSMYLCASSRTSGSYNEQFFGPGTRLTVL.

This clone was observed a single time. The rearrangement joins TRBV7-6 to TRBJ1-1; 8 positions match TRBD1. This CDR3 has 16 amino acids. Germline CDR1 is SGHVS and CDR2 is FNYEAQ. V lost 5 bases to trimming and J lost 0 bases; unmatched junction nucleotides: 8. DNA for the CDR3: TGTGCCAGCAGCCCACAGACAGGGGCTATGAACACTGAAGCTTTCTTT. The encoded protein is CASSPQTGAMNTEAFF.

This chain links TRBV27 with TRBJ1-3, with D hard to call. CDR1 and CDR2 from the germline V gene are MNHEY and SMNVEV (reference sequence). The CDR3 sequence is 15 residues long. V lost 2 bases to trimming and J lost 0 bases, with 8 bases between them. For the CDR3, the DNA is TGTGCCAGCAGTTTAAACGGTTTCTCTGGAAACACCATATATTTT. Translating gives CASSLNGFSGNTIYF.

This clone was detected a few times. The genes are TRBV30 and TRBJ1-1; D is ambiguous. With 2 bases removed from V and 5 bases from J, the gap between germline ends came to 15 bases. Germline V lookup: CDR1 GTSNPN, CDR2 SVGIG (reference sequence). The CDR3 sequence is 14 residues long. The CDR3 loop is CAWSTDGVGTEAFF. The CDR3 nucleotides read TGTGCCTGGAGTACGGACGGGGTGGGGACTGAAGCTTTCTTT.

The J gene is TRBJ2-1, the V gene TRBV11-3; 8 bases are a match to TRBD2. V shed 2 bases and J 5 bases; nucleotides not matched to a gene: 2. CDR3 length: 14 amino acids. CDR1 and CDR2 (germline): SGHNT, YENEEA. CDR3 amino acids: CASSLTSGNNEQFF. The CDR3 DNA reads TGTGCCAGCAGCTTAACTAGCGGAAACAATGAGCAGTTCTTC.

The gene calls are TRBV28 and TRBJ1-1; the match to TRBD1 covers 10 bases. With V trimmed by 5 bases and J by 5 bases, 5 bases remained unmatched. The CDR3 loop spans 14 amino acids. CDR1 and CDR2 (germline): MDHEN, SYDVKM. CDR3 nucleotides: TGTGCCAGCAGTCTCAGACAGGGGGCAACTGAAGCTTTCTTT. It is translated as CASSLRQGATEAFF.

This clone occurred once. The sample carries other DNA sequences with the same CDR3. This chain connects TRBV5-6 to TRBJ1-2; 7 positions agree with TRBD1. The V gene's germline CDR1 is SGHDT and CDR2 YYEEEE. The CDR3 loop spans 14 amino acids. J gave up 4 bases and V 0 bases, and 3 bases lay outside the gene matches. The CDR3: CASSLGQGPYGYTF. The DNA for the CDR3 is TGTGCCAGCAGCTTGGGACAGGGACCCTATGGCTACACCTTC.

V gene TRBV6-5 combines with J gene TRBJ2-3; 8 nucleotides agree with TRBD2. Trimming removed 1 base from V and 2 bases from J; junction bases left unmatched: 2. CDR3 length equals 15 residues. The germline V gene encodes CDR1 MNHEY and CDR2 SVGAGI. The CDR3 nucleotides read TGTGCCAGCAGTTACTGGCGGGGGGTCACAGATACGCAGTATTTT. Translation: CASSYWRGVTDTQYF.

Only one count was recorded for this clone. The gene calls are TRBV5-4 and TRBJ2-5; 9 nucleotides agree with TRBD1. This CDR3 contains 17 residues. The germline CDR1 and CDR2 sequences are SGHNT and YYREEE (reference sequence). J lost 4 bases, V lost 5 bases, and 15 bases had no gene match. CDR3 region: CASRPGTGFILGETQYF. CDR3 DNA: TGTGCCAGCAGGCCCGGGACAGGGTTTATTCTAGGAGAGACCCAGTACTTC.

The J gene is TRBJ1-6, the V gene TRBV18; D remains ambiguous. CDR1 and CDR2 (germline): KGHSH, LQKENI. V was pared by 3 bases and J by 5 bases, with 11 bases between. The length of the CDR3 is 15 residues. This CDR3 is CASSPLDGDNSPLHF. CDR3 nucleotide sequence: TGTGCCAGCTCACCTCTAGACGGTGATAATTCACCCCTCCACTTT.